This record covers a single T cell receptor beta chain. This sample was taken from a study of blood T cell repertoires in COVID-19. Method: immunoSEQ multiplex PCR; TCRdb's copy keeps in-frame clones and lacks some. This table holds over 100,000 clones, roughly three quarters found once. After removal of 2 bases from V and 4 bases from J, the junction contained 7 bases not matched to a gene. Germline V lookup: CDR1 MNHEY, CDR2 SVGAGI. The CDR3 extends over 16 amino acids. This chain connects TRBV6-5 to TRBJ2-2; 7 nucleotides match TRBD2. Sequencing was done on a sample of peripheral blood. This clonotype originated in a woman between 70 and 85 years old with acute or convalescent COVID-19. CDR3 in amino acids: CASSYGLGGGTGELFF. DNA of the CDR3: TGTGCCAGCAGTTACGGGTTGGGCGGGGGCACCGGGGAGCTGTTTTTT.